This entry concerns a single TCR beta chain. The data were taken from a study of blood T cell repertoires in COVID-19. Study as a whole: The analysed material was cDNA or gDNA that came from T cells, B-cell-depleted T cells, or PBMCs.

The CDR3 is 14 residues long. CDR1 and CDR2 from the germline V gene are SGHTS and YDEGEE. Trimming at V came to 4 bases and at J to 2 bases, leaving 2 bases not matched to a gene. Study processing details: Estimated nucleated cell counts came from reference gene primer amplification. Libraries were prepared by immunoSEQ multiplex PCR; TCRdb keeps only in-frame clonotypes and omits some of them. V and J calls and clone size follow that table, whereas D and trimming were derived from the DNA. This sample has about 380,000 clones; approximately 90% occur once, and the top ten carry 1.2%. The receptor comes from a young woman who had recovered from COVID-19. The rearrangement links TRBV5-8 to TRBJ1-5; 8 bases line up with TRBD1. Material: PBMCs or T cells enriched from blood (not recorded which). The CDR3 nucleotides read TGTGCCAGCAGCGCAGGGGGCCGCAATCAGCCCCAGCATTTT. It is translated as CASSAGGRNQPQHF.